These 29 T cell receptor beta chains originate from one sample sequenced in a study of blood T cell repertoires in COVID-19. Generated by immunoSEQ multiplex PCR, the TCRdb table keeps only in-frame clones and is missing some. The sample holds about 74,000 clones; about 88% are singletons and the top ten take roughly 9.7%. Sample: peripheral blood. The receptors stem from a human donor in a cohort sampled during active COVID-19.

This clone has more than one count but fewer than ten. This chain joins TRBV4-1 and TRBJ2-4, with 9 nucleotides matching TRBD2. J gave up 3 bases and V 2 bases, and 5 bases lay outside the gene matches. Per germline, CDR1 MGHRA and CDR2 YSYEKL. CDR3 length: 16 amino acids. The CDR3 sequence is CASSQLAGVGKNIQYF. CDR3 nucleotide sequence: TGCGCCAGCAGCCAATTAGCGGGGGTGGGCAAAAACATTCAGTACTTC.

The V gene is TRBV5-3, the J gene TRBJ2-7, with TRBD2 identical over 10 bases. TRBV5-3 is annotated as an ORF whose role is uncertain. V trimming: 0 bases; J trimming: 2 bases; junction bases outside the gene matches: 11. The CDR3 runs 18 residues. DNA for the CDR3: TGTGCCAGAAGCTTGGCCGGTACGTCTAGCGGGAGCCCCTACGAGCAGTACTTC. It yields the protein CARSLAGTSSGSPYEQYF.

The genes are TRBV27 and TRBJ1-2; D might be TRBD1 (5 bases). V was trimmed by 6 bases and J by 5 bases, leaving 13 bases between them. CDR3 length equals 13 residues. CDR1 MNHEY and CDR2 SMNVEV come from the germline V gene (reference sequence). CDR3 sequence reads: CASSDGQSYGYTF. Here the CDR3 DNA reads TGTGCCAGCAGCGACGGACAATCGTATGGCTACACCTTC.

CDR3 nucleotide sequence: TGTGCCAGCAGCTCAACAGGGTTCTCTGGAAACACCATATATTTT. Translation gives CASSSTGFSGNTIYF. The chain combines TRBV7-8 with TRBJ1-3; D may be TRBD1 (6 bases). The ends were cut back, 4 bases at V and 0 bases at J, with 10 bases in the middle. Germline-derived CDR1 and CDR2 are SGHVS and FQNEAQ. CDR3 length equals 15 residues.

By share of the sample, this clone is medium-sized. This chain links TRBV7-8 with TRBJ2-2, with D possibly being TRBD2 (5 bases). V was pared by 7 bases and J by 9 bases, with 12 bases between. This CDR3 has 12 residues. Looked up from germline, CDR1 is SGHVS and CDR2 is FQNEAQ. CDR3 sequence (DNA): TGTGCCAGCACCCTAGCCCTACGGGAGCTGTTTTTT. Amino acid sequence: CASTLALRELFF. Complete variable domain (other parts from reference TRBV7-8 and TRBJ2-2): GAGVSQSPRYKVAKRGQDVALRCDPISGHVSLFWYQQALGQGPEFLTYFQNEAQLDKSGLPSDRFFAERPEGSVSTLKIQRTQQEDSAVYLCASTLALRELFFGEGSRLTVL.

This chain uses TRBV6-5 with TRBJ1-6; D gene ambiguous. The CDR3 runs to 15 residues. Trimming cost V 4 bases and J 4 bases, with 11 bases left between them. Looked up from germline, CDR1 is MNHEY and CDR2 is SVGAGI. CDR3 protein: CASSLSASYNSPLHF. Here the CDR3 DNA reads TGTGCCAGCAGTTTATCAGCGTCATATAATTCACCCCTCCACTTT.

This chain connects TRBV10-2 to TRBJ2-1, with 11 bases matching TRBD2. The J segment lost 4 bases and the V segment lost 5 bases, leaving 4 bases of the junction unmatched. The CDR3 spans 15 residues. Germline V gene data show CDR1 as WSHSY and CDR2 as SAAADI. This CDR3 reads CASSRLAGRYNEQFF. The CDR3 nucleotides are TGCGCCAGCAGTCGACTAGCGGGGAGATACAATGAGCAGTTCTTC.

This chain uses TRBV11-2 with TRBJ2-3, with D tentatively TRBD2 (5 bases). The CDR3 length is 16 residues. Germline values: CDR1 SGHAT, CDR2 FQNNGV. Deletions cut 0 bases from V and 4 bases from J, with 14 bases between. The CDR3 DNA sequence: TGTGCCAGCAGCTTAGAAGAAATAGCGAGGCCAGATACGCAGTATTTT. It specifies CASSLEEIARPDTQYF.

The genes are TRBV10-3 and TRBJ1-5; D uncertain. Germline V lookup: CDR1 ENHRY, CDR2 SYGVKD. V was trimmed by 5 bases and J by 0 bases, leaving 8 bases between them. The CDR3 totals 14 residues. CDR3 sequence reads: CAISSRSSNQPQHF. The CDR3 coding sequence is TGTGCCATCAGTTCAAGGAGTAGCAATCAGCCCCAGCATTTT.

The chain employs TRBV6-5 and TRBJ2-7, with 8 bases fitting TRBD2. V trimming: 5 bases; J trimming: 3 bases; junction bases outside the gene matches: 9. The CDR3 has 15 amino acids. CDR1 MNHEY and CDR2 SVGAGI come from the germline V gene. The CDR3 DNA reads as TGTGCCAGCAGTCCCAGCGGGAGTGTCGACTACGAGCAGTACTTC. The encoded protein is CASSPSGSVDYEQYF.

Note on this clone: One junction end does not reproduce the germline sequence, and a read error may be involved. The chain combines TRBV29-1 with TRBJ2-7; 9 positions agree with TRBD1. The CDR3 totals 14 residues. Germline loops: CDR1 SQVTM, CDR2 ANQGSEA. CDR3 DNA sequence: TGCAGCGTCGAAGAGGGGGACAGGGCCTACGAGCAGTACTTC. It is translated as CSVEEGDRAYEQYF.

This sequence joins TRBV7-3 and TRBJ2-2, with a possible D match to TRBD1 (5 bases). With 2 bases removed from V and 5 bases from J, the gap between germline ends came to 9 bases. This CDR3 spans 14 amino acids. Germline CDR1 reads SGHTA; CDR2 reads FQGTGA. CDR3: CASSLGRATGELFF. As DNA, the CDR3 is TGTGCCAGCAGCTTAGGCAGGGCAACCGGGGAGCTGTTTTTT.

J is TRBJ2-7 and V is TRBV7-9, with D tentatively TRBD1 (5 bases). V shed 5 bases and J shed 3 bases, with 11 bases lying between them. The CDR3 runs to 13 residues. Germline V gives CDR1 SEHNR, CDR2 FQNEAQ (reference sequence). The CDR3 nucleotides read TGTGCCAGCAGCCCCGGAGACAGCTACGAGCAGTACTTC. Its translation: CASSPGDSYEQYF.

The chain carries TRBV6-4 and TRBJ2-3, with a possible D match to TRBD2 (7 bases). Trimming removed 10 bases from V and 2 bases from J, with 25 bases in between. Germline V gives CDR1 MRHNA, CDR2 SNTAGT. The CDR3 is 17 residues long. CDR3 residues: CANLAGRGSPNTDTQYF. In DNA, the CDR3 is TGTGCCAACCTAGCTGGGAGGGGGTCACCAAACACAGATACGCAGTATTTT.

The chain couples TRBV5-1 to TRBJ2-7, with 8 bases matching TRBD1. Germline CDR1 is SGHRS and CDR2 is YFSETQ. CDR3 size: 15 residues. V shed 6 bases and J 2 bases; nucleotides not matched to a gene: 10. The CDR3 DNA is TGCGCCAGCACCCTGCGGGCAGGGGGCACCTACGAGCAGTACTTC. The encoded protein is CASTLRAGGTYEQYF.

V and J are TRBV7-8 and TRBJ2-4; D may be TRBD1 (6 bases). The CDR3 is 20 amino acids. V was pared by 5 bases and J by 0 bases, with 26 bases between. The V gene's germline CDR1 is SGHVS and CDR2 FQNEAQ. Here the CDR3 DNA reads TGTGCCAGCAGCCCAAAGGACAGCTTCCCTATGTCTTTAGCCAAAAACATTCAGTACTTC. This codes for CASSPKDSFPMSLAKNIQYF.

The rearrangement joins TRBV3-1 (or the pseudogene TRBV3-2) to TRBJ2-7; TRBD1 agrees at 9 bases. The CDR3 extends over 18 amino acids. In germline, CDR1 is LGHDT, CDR2 YNNKEL (reference sequence). Losses at the gene ends were 3 bases for V and 1 base for J; bases not matched to a gene: 13. The CDR3 loop reads CASSQSGTGRSMSYEQYF. The CDR3 DNA follows: TGTGCCAGCAGCCAGTCTGGGACAGGGAGATCAATGTCCTACGAGCAGTACTTC.

This chain uses TRBV7-9 with TRBJ2-5, with a possible D match to TRBD1 (7 bases). Germline-derived CDR1 and CDR2 are SEHNR and FQNEAQ (reference sequence). The CDR3 is made up of 14 amino acids. The V and J ends lost 4 bases and 2 bases respectively, with 11 bases between them. The CDR3 here is CASSSPGGQETQYF. CDR3 nucleotides: TGTGCCAGCAGCTCTCCAGGGGGGCAAGAGACCCAGTACTTC. The whole variable domain, filled in from reference TRBV7-9 and TRBJ2-5, reads DTGVSQNPRHKITKRGQNVTFRCDPISEHNRLYWYRQTLGQGPEFLTYFQNEAQLEKSRLLSDRFSAERPKGSFSTLEIQRTEQGDSAMYLCASSSPGGQETQYFGPGTRLLVL.

This chain joins TRBV29-1 and TRBJ1-3; weak D call: TRBD1 (5 bases). Germline V lookup: CDR1 SQVTM, CDR2 ANQGSEA. Trimming cost V 7 bases and J 0 bases, with 13 bases left between them. The CDR3 loop spans 14 amino acids. This CDR3 is CSAETAISGNTIYF. DNA for the CDR3: TGCAGCGCCGAGACAGCTATCTCTGGAAACACCATATATTTT.

The gene calls are TRBV15 and TRBJ2-5; D is possibly TRBD1 (6 bases). The germline gives CDR1 LNHNV, CDR2 YYDKDF (reference sequence). This CDR3 comprises 17 residues. V lost 2 bases, J lost 5 bases, and 21 bases lay in between. The CDR3 protein is CATSRPRQVQRRETQYF. CDR3 bases: TGTGCCACCAGCAGACCCCGACAGGTCCAGCGCAGGGAGACCCAGTACTTC. Based on the CDR3 plus reference TRBV15 and TRBJ2-5, the full variable domain is DAMVIQNPRYQVTQFGKPVTLSCSQTLNHNVMYWYQQKSSQAPKLLFHYYDKDFNNEADTPDNFQSRRPNTSFCFLDIRSPGLGDTAMYLCATSRPRQVQRRETQYFGPGTRLLVL.

This clone showed up just once. This chain uses TRBV6-5 with TRBJ1-5; the match to TRBD1 covers 7 bases. The CDR3 is 13 residues long. Germline loops: CDR1 MNHEY, CDR2 SVGAGI. V shed 7 bases and J 4 bases; nucleotides not matched to a gene: 4. CDR3 DNA: TGTGCCAGCACCACGACAGGGAATCAGCCCCAGCATTTT. It yields the protein CASTTTGNQPQHF.

The chain links TRBV5-1 to TRBJ2-3, with a possible D match to TRBD2 (6 bases). Trimming left V 2 bases short and J 5 bases short, with 9 bases between. Germline values: CDR1 SGHRS, CDR2 YFSETQ. The CDR3 totals 13 residues. Here the CDR3 reads CASSFLGGDTQYF. Written as DNA, the CDR3 is TGCGCCAGCAGCTTCCTGGGGGGAGATACGCAGTATTTT.

The V and J genes are TRBV29-1 and TRBJ1-5; TRBD1 matches 8 bases. This CDR3 comprises 13 residues. Germline assignment: CDR1 SQVTM and CDR2 ANQGSEA. J gave up 3 bases and V 5 bases, and 3 bases lay outside the gene matches. CDR3 loop: CSVQGADNQPQHF. CDR3 nucleotide sequence: TGCAGCGTTCAGGGGGCTGACAATCAGCCCCAGCATTTT. The variable domain in full, completed from reference TRBV29-1 and TRBJ1-5, reads SAVISQKPSRDICQRGTSLTIQCQVDSQVTMMFWYRQQPGQSLTLIATANQGSEATYESGFVIDKFPISRPNLTFSTLTVSNMSPEDSSIYLCSVQGADNQPQHFGDGTRLSIL.

The CDR3 DNA reads TGCGCCAGCAGCTTGGTGGCTAGCGGGAGGAAAGAGACCCAGTACTTC. Encoded protein: CASSLVASGRKETQYF. This chain joins TRBV5-1 and TRBJ2-5; 11 nucleotides line up with TRBD2. V dropped 0 bases and J dropped 3; count of bases not matched to a gene: 4. This CDR3 is built from 16 residues. The germline V gene has CDR1 SGHRS and CDR2 YFSETQ.

The V gene is TRBV18, the J gene TRBJ1-2; a possible D gene is TRBD1 (5 bases). The CDR3 runs 16 residues. Germline CDR1 KGHSH, CDR2 LQKENI. V gave up 3 bases and J gave up 4 bases, with 18 bases separating them. This chain's CDR3 is CASSPSYGTGAYGYTF. Written as DNA, the CDR3 is TGTGCCAGCTCACCCTCTTACGGGACGGGAGCCTATGGCTACACCTTC.

The J gene is TRBJ2-7, the V gene TRBV10-1, with 8 bases identical to TRBD2. The CDR3 spans 17 residues. V lost 7 bases and J lost 0; bases outside the gene matches: 14. Germline-derived CDR1 and CDR2 are WNHNN and SYGVQD (reference sequence). The CDR3 region has the DNA TGCGCCAGCACCGAATCTAATAGCGGGAAGGGCTCCTACGAGCAGTACTTC. Protein sequence: CASTESNSGKGSYEQYF.

The chain employs TRBV10-3 and TRBJ1-4; the D gene is possibly TRBD1 (5 bases). V was clipped by 3 bases and J by 8 bases, with 10 bases between them. Germline CDR1 reads ENHRY; CDR2 reads SYGVKD. This CDR3 has 13 residues. This chain's CDR3 is CAISDPKGEKLFF. In DNA form, the CDR3 reads TGTGCCATCAGTGACCCAAAGGGGGAAAAACTGTTTTTT.

This chain connects TRBV7-9 to TRBJ1-5; D ambiguous. V shed 5 bases and J shed 2 bases, with 10 bases lying between them. Looked up from germline, CDR1 is SEHNR and CDR2 is FQNEAQ (reference sequence). CDR3 size: 14 residues. CDR3 nucleotides: TGTGCCAGCAGCCCGCTGAGCGGCAATCAGCCCCAGCATTTT. It is translated as CASSPLSGNQPQHF.

V and J are TRBV9 and TRBJ1-2; TRBD1 agrees at 9 bases. V lost 3 bases, J lost 7 bases, and 1 base stayed unmatched. This CDR3 contains 12 residues. CDR1 is SGDLS and CDR2 is YYNGEE in the germline V gene. The CDR3 loop is CASSGDRVGYTF. In DNA form, the CDR3 reads TGTGCCAGCAGCGGGGACAGGGTTGGCTACACCTTC.